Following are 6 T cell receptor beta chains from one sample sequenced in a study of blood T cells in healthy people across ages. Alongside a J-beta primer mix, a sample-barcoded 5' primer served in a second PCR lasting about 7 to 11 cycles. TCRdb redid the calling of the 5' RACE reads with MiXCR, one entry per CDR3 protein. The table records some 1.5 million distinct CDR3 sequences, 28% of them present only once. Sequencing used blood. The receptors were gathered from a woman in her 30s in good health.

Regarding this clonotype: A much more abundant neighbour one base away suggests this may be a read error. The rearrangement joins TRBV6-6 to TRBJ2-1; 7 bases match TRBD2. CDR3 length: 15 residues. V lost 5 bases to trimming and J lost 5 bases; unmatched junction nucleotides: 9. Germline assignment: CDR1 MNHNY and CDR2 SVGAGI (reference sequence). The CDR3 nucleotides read TGTGCCAGCAGTGACCAAGCGGGACGAGACAATGAGCAGTTCTTC. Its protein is CASSDQAGRDNEQFF.

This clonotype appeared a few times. Here the CDR3 DNA reads TGTGCCAGCTCACCTCGAAGCCAGGGGGTGGAGACCCAGTACTTC. Protein product: CASSPRSQGVETQYF. The chain is built from TRBV18 and TRBJ2-5; TRBD1 agrees at 7 bases. The germline V gene encodes CDR1 KGHSH and CDR2 LQKENI. V lost 3 bases and J lost 5; bases outside the gene matches: 9. The length of the CDR3 is 15 residues.

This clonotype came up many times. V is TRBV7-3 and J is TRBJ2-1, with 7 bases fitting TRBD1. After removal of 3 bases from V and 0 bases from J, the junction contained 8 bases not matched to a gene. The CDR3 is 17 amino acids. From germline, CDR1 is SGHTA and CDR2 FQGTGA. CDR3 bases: TGTGCCAGCAGCTTGGAGACAGGGCGAAGCTCCTACAATGAGCAGTTCTTC. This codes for CASSLETGRSSYNEQFF.

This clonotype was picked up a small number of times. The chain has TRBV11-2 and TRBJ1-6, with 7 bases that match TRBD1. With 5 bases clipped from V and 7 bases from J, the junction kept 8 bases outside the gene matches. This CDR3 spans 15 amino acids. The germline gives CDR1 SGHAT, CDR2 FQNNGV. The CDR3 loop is CASSISGQENSPLHF. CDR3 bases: TGTGCCAGCAGCATCTCTGGACAGGAGAATTCACCCCTCCACTTT. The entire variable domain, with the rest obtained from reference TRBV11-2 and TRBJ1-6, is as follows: EAGVAQSPRYKIIEKRQSVAFWCNPISGHATLYWYQQILGQGPKLLIQFQNNGVVDDSQLPKDRFSAERLKGVDSTLKIQPAKLEDSAVYLCASSISGQENSPLHFGNGTRLTVT.

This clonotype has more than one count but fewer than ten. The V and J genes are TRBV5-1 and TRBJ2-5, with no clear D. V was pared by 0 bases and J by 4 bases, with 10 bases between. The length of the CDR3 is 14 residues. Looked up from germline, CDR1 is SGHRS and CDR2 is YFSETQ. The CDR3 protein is CASSLGQPLETQYF. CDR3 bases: TGCGCCAGCAGCTTGGGGCAGCCGTTAGAGACCCAGTACTTC. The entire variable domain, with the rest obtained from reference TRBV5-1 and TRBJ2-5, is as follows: KAGVTQTPRYLIKTRGQQVTLSCSPISGHRSVSWYQQTPGQGLQFLFEYFSETQRNKGNFPGRFSGRQFSNSRSEMNVSTLELGDSALYLCASSLGQPLETQYFGPGTRLLVL.

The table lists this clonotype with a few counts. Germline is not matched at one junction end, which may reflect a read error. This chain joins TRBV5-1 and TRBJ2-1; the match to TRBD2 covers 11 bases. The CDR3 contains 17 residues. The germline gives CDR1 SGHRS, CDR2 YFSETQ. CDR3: CAGSFKGLAVSYNEQFF. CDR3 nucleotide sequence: TGCGCCGGCAGCTTCAAGGGACTAGCGGTTTCCTACAATGAGCAGTTCTTC.